A selection of T cell receptor beta chains follows, all from one sample in a study of cytotoxic CD8 clonotypes in ibrutinib-treated CLL. Assay: immunoSEQ multiplex PCR; the TCRdb copy retains only in-frame clones and omits some. The sample has fewer than 400,000 clones, 67% seen once. This specimen consisted of PBMCs, obtained after 36 months of ibrutinib treatment. These receptors were taken from a human donor with chronic lymphocytic leukemia. Both conserved end residues are trimmed from each CDR3. The order of the fields is V gene, J gene, CDR3 protein.

TRBV28	TRBJ2-1	ASSRLAGVDEQF
TRBV27	TRBJ2-1	ASSRGVSSYNEQF
TRBV6-5	TRBJ1-4	ASSQTGSREKLF
TRBV27	TRBJ1-2	ASSHGGGGYT
TRBV11-3	TRBJ2-2	ASSLSANTGELF
TRBV2	TRBJ1-2	ARDRQLHGDGYT
TRBV2	TRBJ2-1	AGPRKAPWGEQF
TRBV15	TRBJ2-5	ATSTRQGLAGETQY
TRBV20-1	TRBJ2-2	SAPLAGELF
TRBV10-3	TRBJ1-5	AISESVWGSNQPQH
TRBV28	TRBJ2-7	ASSTQGEQY
TRBV6-6	TRBJ1-4	ASSSTDRGKLF
TRBV18	TRBJ1-1	ASSRWNTEAF
TRBV4-2	TRBJ2-3	ASSTRTGADTQY
TRBV10-3	TRBJ2-7	AISEIQGTYEQY
TRBV27	TRBJ2-5	ASSLWPAGGAETQY
TRBV27	TRBJ2-2	ASSHFGLAGPGTAGELF
TRBV4-1	TRBJ1-2	ASSQDRRGYT
TRBV5-4	TRBJ1-2	ASSPPGPAAPLGYT
TRBV5-4	TRBJ1-6	ASSLGDRGYNSPLH
TRBV7-9	TRBJ1-6	ASSLGQADNSPLH
TRBV7-6	TRBJ2-7	ASSPRVSSSYEQY
TRBV6-1	TRBJ1-5	ASKGIQPQH
TRBV19	TRBJ1-1	ASSNPPARTKLRDTEAF
TRBV27	TRBJ2-3	ASSLKGLSTDTQY
TRBV4-1	TRBJ1-1	ASRGQGDPNDEAF
TRBV4-3	TRBJ1-1	ASSRALNTEAF
TRBV11-1	TRBJ2-7	ASSQKIAFTYEQY
TRBV7-3	TRBJ2-7	ASSLGGGPYEQY